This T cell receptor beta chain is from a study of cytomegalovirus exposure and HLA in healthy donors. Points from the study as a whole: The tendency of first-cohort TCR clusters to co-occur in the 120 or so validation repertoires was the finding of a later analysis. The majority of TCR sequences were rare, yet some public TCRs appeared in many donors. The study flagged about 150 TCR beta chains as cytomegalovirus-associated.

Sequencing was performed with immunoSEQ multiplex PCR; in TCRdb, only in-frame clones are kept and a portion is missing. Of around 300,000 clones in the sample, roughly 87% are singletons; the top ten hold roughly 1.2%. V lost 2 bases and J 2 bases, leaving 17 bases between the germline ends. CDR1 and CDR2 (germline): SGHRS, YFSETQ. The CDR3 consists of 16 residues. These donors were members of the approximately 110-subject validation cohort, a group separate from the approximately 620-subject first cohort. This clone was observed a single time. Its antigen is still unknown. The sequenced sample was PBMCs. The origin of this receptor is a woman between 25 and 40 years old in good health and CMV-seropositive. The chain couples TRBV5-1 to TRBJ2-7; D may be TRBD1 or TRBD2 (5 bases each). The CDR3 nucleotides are TGCGCCAGCAGCTTCAGTTTGGGAGACAGAGCCTACGAGCAGTACTTC. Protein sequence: CASSFSLGDRAYEQYF.